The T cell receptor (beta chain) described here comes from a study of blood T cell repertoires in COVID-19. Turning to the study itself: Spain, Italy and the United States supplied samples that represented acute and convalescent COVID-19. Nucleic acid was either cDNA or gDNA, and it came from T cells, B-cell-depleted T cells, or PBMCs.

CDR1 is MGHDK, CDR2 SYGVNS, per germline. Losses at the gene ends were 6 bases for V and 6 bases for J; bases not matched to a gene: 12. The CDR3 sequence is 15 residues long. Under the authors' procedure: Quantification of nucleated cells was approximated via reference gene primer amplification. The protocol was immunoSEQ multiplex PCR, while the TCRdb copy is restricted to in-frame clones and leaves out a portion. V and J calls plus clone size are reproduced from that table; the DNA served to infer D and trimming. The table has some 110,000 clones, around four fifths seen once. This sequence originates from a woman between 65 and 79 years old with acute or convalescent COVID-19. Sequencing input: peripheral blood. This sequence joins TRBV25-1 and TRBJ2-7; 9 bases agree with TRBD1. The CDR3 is CASREQGTGIGEQYF. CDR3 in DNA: TGTGCCAGCAGAGAGCAAGGGACAGGGATAGGCGAGCAGTACTTC.